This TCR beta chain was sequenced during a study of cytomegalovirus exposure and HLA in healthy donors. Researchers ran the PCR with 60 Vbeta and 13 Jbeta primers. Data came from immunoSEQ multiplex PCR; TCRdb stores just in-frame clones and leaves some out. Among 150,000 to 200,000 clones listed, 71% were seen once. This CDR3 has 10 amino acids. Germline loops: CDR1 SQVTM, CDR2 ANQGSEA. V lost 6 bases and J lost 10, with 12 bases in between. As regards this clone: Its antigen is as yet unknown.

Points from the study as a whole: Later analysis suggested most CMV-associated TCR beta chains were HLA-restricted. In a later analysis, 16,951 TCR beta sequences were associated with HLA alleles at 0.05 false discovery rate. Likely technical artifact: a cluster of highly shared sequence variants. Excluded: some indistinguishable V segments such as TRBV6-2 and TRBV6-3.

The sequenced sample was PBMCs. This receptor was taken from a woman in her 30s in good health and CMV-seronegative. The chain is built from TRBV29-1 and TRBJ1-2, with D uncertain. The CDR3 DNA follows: TGCAGCGTACGGAGGAATGTCTACACCTTC. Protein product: CSVRRNVYTF. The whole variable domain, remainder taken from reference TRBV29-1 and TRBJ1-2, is SAVISQKPSRDICQRGTSLTIQCQVDSQVTMMFWYRQQPGQSLTLIATANQGSEATYESGFVIDKFPISRPNLTFSTLTVSNMSPEDSSIYLCSVRRNVYTFGSGTRLTVV.